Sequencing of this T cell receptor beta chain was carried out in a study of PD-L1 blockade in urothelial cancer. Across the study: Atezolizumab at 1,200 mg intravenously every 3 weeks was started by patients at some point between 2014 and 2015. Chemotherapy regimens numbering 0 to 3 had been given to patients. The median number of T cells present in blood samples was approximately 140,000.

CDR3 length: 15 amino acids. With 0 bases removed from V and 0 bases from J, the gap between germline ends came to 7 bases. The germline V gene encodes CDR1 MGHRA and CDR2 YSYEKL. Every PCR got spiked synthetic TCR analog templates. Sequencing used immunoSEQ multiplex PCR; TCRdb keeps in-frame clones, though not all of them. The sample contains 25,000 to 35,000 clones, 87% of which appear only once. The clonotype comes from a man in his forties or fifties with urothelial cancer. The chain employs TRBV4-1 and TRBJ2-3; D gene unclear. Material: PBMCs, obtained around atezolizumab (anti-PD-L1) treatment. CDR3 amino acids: CASSQERRSTDTQYF. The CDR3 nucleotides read TGCGCCAGCAGCCAAGAGCGGCGCAGCACAGATACGCAGTATTTT.